This T cell receptor beta chain derives from a study of blood T cell repertoires in COVID-19. Study summary: The analysed material was cDNA or gDNA that came from T cells, B-cell-depleted T cells, or PBMCs.

This table comes from immunoSEQ multiplex PCR, and its TCRdb copy is limited to in-frame clones, with some not included. There are a few hundred thousand clones in the sample; 80% to 90% occur only once, and under 3.5% lies in the top ten. The germline CDR1 and CDR2 sequences are SGDLS and YYNGEE. V was clipped by 7 bases and J by 5 bases; unmatched bases: 7. CDR3 size: 14 residues. Recruits, aged roughly 18 to 100 years, lived in 24 US areas. This TCR was sampled from a woman younger than 35 in a cohort exposed to, infected with or recovered from COVID-19 (not recorded which). The chain links TRBV9 to TRBJ2-1, with 9 bases fitting TRBD1. The sequenced sample was PBMCs or T cells enriched from blood (not recorded which). Written as DNA, the CDR3 is TGTGCCAGCGGCCGGGACAGGGTAAACAATGAGCAGTTCTTC. Translated, it gives CASGRDRVNNEQFF.